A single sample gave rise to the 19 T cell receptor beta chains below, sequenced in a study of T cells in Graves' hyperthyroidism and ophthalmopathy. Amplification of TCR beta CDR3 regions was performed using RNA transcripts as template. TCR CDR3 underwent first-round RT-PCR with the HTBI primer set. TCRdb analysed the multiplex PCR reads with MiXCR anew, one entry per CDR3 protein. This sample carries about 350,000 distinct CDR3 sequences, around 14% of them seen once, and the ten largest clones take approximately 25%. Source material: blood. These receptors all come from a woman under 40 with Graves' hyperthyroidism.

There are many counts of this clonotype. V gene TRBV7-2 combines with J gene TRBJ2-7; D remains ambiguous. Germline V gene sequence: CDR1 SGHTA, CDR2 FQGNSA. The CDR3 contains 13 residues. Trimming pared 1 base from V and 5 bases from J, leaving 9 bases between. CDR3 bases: TGTGCCAGCAGCTTAGGGGTCCCGGACGAGCAGTACTTC. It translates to CASSLGVPDEQYF.

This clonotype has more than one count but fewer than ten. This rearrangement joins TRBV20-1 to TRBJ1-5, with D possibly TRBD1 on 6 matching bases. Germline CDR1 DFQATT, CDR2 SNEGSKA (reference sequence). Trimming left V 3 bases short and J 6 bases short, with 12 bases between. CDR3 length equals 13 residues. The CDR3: CSAREVRGQPQHF. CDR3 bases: TGCAGTGCTAGGGAGGTCAGGGGTCAGCCCCAGCATTTT.

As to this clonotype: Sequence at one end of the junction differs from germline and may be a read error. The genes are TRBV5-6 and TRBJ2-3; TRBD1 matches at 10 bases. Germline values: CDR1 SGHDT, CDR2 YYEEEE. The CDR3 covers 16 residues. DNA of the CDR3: TGTACCAGCAGCTGCCCGGACAGGGGGGTCACAGATACGCAGTATTTT. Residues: CTSSCPDRGVTDTQYF.

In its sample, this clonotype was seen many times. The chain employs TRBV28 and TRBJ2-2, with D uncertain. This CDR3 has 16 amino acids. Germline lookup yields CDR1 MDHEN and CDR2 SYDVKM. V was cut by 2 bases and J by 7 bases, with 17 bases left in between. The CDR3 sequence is CASSLGSTSLIGELFF. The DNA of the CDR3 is TGTGCCAGCAGTTTAGGGTCGACATCCCTTATCGGGGAGCTGTTTTTT.

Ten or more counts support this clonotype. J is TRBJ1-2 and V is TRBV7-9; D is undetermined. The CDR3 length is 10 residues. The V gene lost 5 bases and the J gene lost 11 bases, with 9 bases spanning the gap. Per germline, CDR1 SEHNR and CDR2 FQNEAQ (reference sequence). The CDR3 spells CASSPNGYTF. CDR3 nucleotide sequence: TGTGCCAGCAGCCCCAACGGGTACACCTTC.

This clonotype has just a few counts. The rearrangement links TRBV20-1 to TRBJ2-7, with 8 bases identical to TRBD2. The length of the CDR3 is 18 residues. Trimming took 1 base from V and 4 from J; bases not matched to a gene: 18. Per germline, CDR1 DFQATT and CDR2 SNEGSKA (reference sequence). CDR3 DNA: TGCAGTGCTAGAGGAACGGCGAAGTCGGGCGGGGGGTCATACGAGCAGTACTTC. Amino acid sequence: CSARGTAKSGGGSYEQYF.

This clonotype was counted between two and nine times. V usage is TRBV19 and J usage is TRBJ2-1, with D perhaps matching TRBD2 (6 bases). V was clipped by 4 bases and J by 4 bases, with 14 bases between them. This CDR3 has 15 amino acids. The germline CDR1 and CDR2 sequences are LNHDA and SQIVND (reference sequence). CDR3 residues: CASSSGSGFYNEQFF. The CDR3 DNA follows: TGTGCCAGTAGTAGTGGTAGCGGCTTTTACAATGAGCAGTTCTTC.

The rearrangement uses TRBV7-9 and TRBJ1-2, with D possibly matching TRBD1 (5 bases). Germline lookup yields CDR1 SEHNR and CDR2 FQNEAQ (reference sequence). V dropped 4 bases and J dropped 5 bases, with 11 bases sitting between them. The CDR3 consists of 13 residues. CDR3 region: CASSSGGTYGYTF. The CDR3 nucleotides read TGTGCCAGCAGCTCGGGGGGAACTTATGGCTACACCTTC.

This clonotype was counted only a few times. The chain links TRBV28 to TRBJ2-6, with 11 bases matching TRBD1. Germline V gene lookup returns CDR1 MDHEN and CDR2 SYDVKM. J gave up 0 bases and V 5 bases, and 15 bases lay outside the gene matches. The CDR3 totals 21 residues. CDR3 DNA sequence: TGTGCCAGCAGTCGAGTTTCCGGGACAGGGGGGGGGAGCTCTGGGGCCAACGTCCTGACTTTC. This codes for CASSRVSGTGGGSSGANVLTF. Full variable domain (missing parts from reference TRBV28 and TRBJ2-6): DVKVTQSSRYLVKRTGEKVFLECVQDMDHENMFWYRQDPGLGLRLIYFSYDVKMKEKGDIPEGYSVSREKKERFSLILESASTNQTSMYLCASSRVSGTGGGSSGANVLTFGAGSRLTVL.

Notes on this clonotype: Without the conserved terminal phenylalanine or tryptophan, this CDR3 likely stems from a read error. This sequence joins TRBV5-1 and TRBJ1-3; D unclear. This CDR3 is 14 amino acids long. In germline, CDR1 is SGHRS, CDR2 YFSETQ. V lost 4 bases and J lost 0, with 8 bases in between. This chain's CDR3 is CASSPFGSGNTIYS. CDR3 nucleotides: TGCGCCAGCAGCCCCTTCGGCTCTGGAAACACCATATATTCT.

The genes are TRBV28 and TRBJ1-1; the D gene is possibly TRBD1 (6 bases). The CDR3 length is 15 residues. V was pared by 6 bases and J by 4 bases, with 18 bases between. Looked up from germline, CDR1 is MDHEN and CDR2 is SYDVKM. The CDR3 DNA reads TGTGCCAGCAGGAGTTCTACGACAGGCAGCACTGAAGCTTTCTTT. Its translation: CASRSSTTGSTEAFF.

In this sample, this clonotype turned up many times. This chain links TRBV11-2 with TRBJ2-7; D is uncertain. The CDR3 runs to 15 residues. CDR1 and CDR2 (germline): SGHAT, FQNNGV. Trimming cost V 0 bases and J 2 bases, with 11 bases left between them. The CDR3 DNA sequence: TGTGCCAGCAGCTTAGATACATTACTTCCCTACGAGCAGTACTTC. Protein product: CASSLDTLLPYEQYF.

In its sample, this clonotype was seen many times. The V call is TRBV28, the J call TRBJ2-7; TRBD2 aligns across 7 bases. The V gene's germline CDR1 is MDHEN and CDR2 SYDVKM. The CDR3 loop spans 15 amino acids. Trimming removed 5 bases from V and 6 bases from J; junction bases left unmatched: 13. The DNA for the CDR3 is TGTGCCAGCAGTGGGACGTGGGGGACTACGCTCGAGCAGTACTTC. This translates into CASSGTWGTTLEQYF.

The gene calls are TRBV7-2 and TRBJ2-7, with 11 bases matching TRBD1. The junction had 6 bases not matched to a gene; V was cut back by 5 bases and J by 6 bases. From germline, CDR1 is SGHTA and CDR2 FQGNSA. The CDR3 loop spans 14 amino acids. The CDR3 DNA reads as TGTGCCAGCAGCCTGGGACAGGGGGAAGCCGAGCAGTACTTC. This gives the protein CASSLGQGEAEQYF.

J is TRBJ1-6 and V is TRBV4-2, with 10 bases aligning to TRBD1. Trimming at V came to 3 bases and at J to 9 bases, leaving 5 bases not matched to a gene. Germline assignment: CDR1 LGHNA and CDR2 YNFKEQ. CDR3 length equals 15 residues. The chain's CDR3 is CASSQDRGLVSPLHF. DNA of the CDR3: TGTGCCAGCAGCCAGGACAGGGGGTTGGTTTCACCCCTCCACTTT.

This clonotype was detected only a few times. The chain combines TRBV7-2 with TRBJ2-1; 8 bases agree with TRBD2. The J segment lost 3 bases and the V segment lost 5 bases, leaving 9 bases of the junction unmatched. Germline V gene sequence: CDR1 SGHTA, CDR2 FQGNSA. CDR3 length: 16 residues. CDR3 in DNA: TGTGCCAGCAGCCTTAGGGTACTAGCGGTCTACAATGAGCAGTTCTTC. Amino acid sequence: CASSLRVLAVYNEQFF.

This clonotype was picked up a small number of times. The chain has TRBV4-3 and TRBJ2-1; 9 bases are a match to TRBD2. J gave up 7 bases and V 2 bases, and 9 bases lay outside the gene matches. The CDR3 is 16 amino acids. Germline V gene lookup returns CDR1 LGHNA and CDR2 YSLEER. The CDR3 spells CASSQMASGVGNEQFF. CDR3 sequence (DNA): TGCGCCAGCAGCCAAATGGCTAGCGGGGTAGGGAATGAGCAGTTCTTC.

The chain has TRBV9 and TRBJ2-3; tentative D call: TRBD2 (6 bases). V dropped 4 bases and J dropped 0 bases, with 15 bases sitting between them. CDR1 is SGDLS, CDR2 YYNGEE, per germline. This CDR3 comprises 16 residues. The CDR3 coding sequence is TGTGCCAGCAGCCGACCGGAGGGCGGGAGCACAGATACGCAGTATTTT. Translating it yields CASSRPEGGSTDTQYF.

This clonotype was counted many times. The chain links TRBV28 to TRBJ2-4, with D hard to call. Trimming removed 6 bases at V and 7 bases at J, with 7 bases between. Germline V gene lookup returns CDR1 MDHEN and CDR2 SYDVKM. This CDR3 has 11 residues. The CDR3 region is CASSPSNIQYF. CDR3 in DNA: TGTGCCAGCAGCCCCAGTAACATTCAGTACTTC.